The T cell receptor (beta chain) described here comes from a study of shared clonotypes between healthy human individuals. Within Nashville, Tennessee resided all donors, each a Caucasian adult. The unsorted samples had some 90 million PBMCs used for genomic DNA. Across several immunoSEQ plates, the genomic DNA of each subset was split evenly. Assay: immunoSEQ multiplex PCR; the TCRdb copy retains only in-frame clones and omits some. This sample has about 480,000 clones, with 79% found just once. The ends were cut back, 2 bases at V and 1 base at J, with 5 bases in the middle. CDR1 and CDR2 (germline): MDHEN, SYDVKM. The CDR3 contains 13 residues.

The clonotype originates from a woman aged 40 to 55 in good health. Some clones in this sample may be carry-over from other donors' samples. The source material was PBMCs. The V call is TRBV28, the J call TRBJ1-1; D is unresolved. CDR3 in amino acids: CASSLGWNTEAFF. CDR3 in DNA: TGTGCCAGCAGTTTAGGGTGGAACACTGAAGCTTTCTTT.